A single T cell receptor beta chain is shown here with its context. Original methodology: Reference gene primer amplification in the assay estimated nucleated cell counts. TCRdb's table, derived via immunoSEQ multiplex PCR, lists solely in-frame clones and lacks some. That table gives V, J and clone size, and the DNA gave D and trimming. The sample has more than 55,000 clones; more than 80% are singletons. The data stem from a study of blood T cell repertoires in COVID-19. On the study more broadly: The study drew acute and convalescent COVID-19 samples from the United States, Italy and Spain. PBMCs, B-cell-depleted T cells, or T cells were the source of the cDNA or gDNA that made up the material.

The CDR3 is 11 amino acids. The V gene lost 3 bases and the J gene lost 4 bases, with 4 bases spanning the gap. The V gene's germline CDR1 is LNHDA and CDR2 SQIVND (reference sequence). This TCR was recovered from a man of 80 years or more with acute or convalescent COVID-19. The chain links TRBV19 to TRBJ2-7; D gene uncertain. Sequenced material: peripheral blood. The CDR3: CASSIGYEQYF. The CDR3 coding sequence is TGTGCCAGTAGTATCGGTTACGAGCAGTACTTC.